The clone carrying this TCR beta chain occurred a few times. Its cognate antigen is unknown. The data derive from a study of glioma-infiltrating T cells after dendritic cell vaccination. Across the whole study: Autologous tumor lysate-pulsed dendritic cell vaccination was given between about 2002 and 2012.

Study findings and constraints: Survival was not directly related to TCR clonality in these patients.

Germline loops: CDR1 MNHNS, CDR2 SASEGT. CDR3 length equals 14 residues. Trimming cost V 5 bases and J 5 bases; bases outside gene matches: 6. Fresh-frozen tumor tissue and more than two years of survival data were available for all. None of the glioblastoma patients had an isocitrate dehydrogenase mutation. Repertoires were generated with immunoSEQ multiplex PCR, while TCRdb's copy carries only in-frame clones and drops some. The sample carries approximately 22,000 clones, approximately 85% recorded once. The sequence derives from a human donor with glioblastoma. The sequencing here drew on blood, taken before dendritic cell vaccination. This sequence joins TRBV6-1 and TRBJ2-7, with 10 bases matching TRBD2. CDR3 sequence: CASSSGRESDEQYF. The CDR3 coding sequence is TGTGCCAGCAGTAGCGGGAGGGAAAGCGACGAGCAGTACTTC.